One and the same sample provided the 28 T cell receptor beta chains below, sequenced in a study of blood T cell repertoires in COVID-19. Using immunoSEQ multiplex PCR, the repertoire was profiled, and TCRdb retains in-frame clones only, with some absent. The table includes roughly 170,000 clones, more than 70% detected once. Sequencing input: PBMCs or T cells enriched from blood (not recorded which). These TCRs come from a man in his fifties or sixties who had recovered from COVID-19.

This clone has only a few counts. V gene TRBV6-5 combines with J gene TRBJ1-1; TRBD1 matches at 8 bases. With 2 bases clipped from V and 3 bases from J, the junction kept 5 bases outside the gene matches. Germline assignment: CDR1 MNHEY and CDR2 SVGAGI. The CDR3 runs 15 residues. The CDR3 nucleotides read TGTGCCAGCAGTTACGGGGCGACAGGGGACACTGAAGCTTTCTTT. This sequence encodes CASSYGATGDTEAFF.

J is TRBJ1-2 and V is TRBV30; D unresolved. V lost 0 bases, J lost 0 bases, and 11 bases lay in between. There are 15 residues in the CDR3. Germline V gene lookup returns CDR1 GTSNPN and CDR2 SVGIG (reference sequence). In nucleotides, the CDR3 is TGTGCCTGGAGTGTTGGCGTCGGGTCTAACTATGGCTACACCTTC. Its translation is CAWSVGVGSNYGYTF.

The genes are TRBV27 and TRBJ2-7; tentatively, D is TRBD1 (5 bases). Trimming removed 0 bases at V and 4 bases at J, with 13 bases between. Germline CDR1 is MNHEY and CDR2 is SMNVEV (reference sequence). The CDR3 totals 15 residues. The CDR3 loop is CASSLSGPGPYEQYF. DNA for the CDR3: TGTGCCAGCAGTTTATCCGGGCCAGGGCCATACGAGCAGTACTTC.

This chain connects TRBV12-3 or TRBV12-4 to TRBJ1-1; 9 bases align to TRBD1. Trimming at V came to 5 bases and at J to 4 bases, leaving 2 bases not matched to a gene. The CDR3 has 13 residues. The CDR3 DNA reads TGTGCCAGCAGTGGGACAGGGATCACTGAAGCTTTCTTT. This encodes CASSGTGITEAFF.

The chain couples TRBV30 to TRBJ1-4; D is possibly TRBD1 (5 bases). Germline V lookup: CDR1 GTSNPN, CDR2 SVGIG (reference sequence). The CDR3 loop spans 14 amino acids. V lost 0 bases and J 5 bases, leaving 10 bases between the germline ends. The CDR3 nucleotides are TGTGCCTGGAGTGTACGCCAGGGAAATGAAAAACTGTTTTTT. It specifies CAWSVRQGNEKLFF.

The chain employs TRBV15 and TRBJ2-7; D not certain. V dropped 3 bases and J dropped 5 bases, with 20 bases sitting between them. The CDR3 has 16 residues. Looked up from germline, CDR1 is LNHNV and CDR2 is YYDKDF (reference sequence). The CDR3 spells CATSSPTADASNEQYF. In DNA form, the CDR3 reads TGTGCCACCAGCAGCCCAACAGCCGACGCTTCCAACGAGCAGTACTTC.

The rearrangement uses TRBV5-4 and TRBJ2-6; D not certain. The germline V and J ends were trimmed by 3 bases and 1 base, with 8 bases remaining between them. The CDR3 runs to 15 residues. Germline V gene data show CDR1 as SGHNT and CDR2 as YYREEE (reference sequence). CDR3: CASSSDSSGANVLTF. As DNA, the CDR3 is TGTGCCAGCAGCTCTGATAGTTCTGGGGCCAACGTCCTGACTTTC.

This chain connects TRBV11-3 to TRBJ2-1, with D perhaps TRBD1 (6 bases). Germline V CDR1 and CDR2: SGHNT, YENEEA. This CDR3 spans 13 amino acids. V was clipped by 5 bases and J by 7 bases, with 12 bases between them. CDR3: CASSASTGNEQFF. For the CDR3, the DNA is TGTGCCAGCAGCGCCTCGACAGGTAATGAGCAGTTCTTC. Looking up the rest from reference TRBV11-3 and TRBJ2-1 gives the full variable domain: EAGVVQSPRYKIIEKKQPVAFWCNPISGHNTLYWYLQNLGQGPELLIRYENEEAVDDSQLPKDRFSAERLKGVDSTLKIQPAELGDSAVYLCASSASTGNEQFFGPGTRLTVL.

The CDR3 reads CASSVESRREETQYF. DNA for the CDR3: TGTGCCAGCAGCGTAGAAAGTCGTCGGGAAGAGACCCAGTACTTC. The rearrangement uses TRBV9 and TRBJ2-5; D not resolved. The germline V gene encodes CDR1 SGDLS and CDR2 YYNGEE. There are 15 residues in the CDR3. The V end lost 0 bases, the J end lost 3 bases, and 12 bases lay between the germline ends.

The chain couples TRBV10-2 to TRBJ2-4; D possibly corresponds to TRBD1 (6 bases). The V gene's germline CDR1 is WSHSY and CDR2 SAAADI. V was shortened by 2 bases and J by 8 bases, with 16 bases between the two germline ends. CDR3 size: 15 residues. The CDR3 sequence: CASSETTGTGYIQYF. DNA of the CDR3: TGCGCCAGCAGTGAGACTACAGGCACAGGGTACATTCAGTACTTC.

V usage is TRBV3-1 (or the pseudogene TRBV3-2) and J usage is TRBJ2-7; D is possibly TRBD2 (6 bases). The CDR3 covers 15 residues. V dropped 6 bases and J dropped 2 bases, with 17 bases sitting between them. Germline V gene data show CDR1 as LGHDT and CDR2 as YNNKEL (reference sequence). The CDR3 DNA reads TGTGCCAGCAGGGATCGTAGCGGAGGGGCCTACGAGCAGTACTTC. Protein product: CASRDRSGGAYEQYF.

This chain joins TRBV5-4 and TRBJ2-7; 10 bases are shared with TRBD2. With 4 bases clipped from V and 0 bases from J, the junction kept 4 bases outside the gene matches. The CDR3 is 15 residues long. Germline V gives CDR1 SGHNT, CDR2 YYREEE (reference sequence). The CDR3 DNA follows: TGTGCCAGCAGCGAGCGGGGGGGAAGCTCCTACGAGCAGTACTTC. It is translated as CASSERGGSSYEQYF. The full variable domain, with the rest looked up from reference TRBV5-4 and TRBJ2-7, is ETGVTQSPTHLIKTRGQQVTLRCSSQSGHNTVSWYQQALGQGPQFIFQYYREEENGRGNFPPRFSGLQFPNYSSELNVNALELDDSALYLCASSERGGSSYEQYFGPGTRLTVT.

The V and J genes are TRBV7-2 and TRBJ1-5; D remains unclear. The CDR3 is made up of 13 amino acids. V shed 1 base and J shed 4 bases, with 5 bases lying between them. CDR1 is SGHTA and CDR2 is FQGNSA in the germline V gene. The CDR3 region is CASSLGLNQPQHF. CDR3 nucleotide sequence: TGTGCCAGCAGCTTAGGGCTGAATCAGCCCCAGCATTTT. Complete variable domain (other parts from reference TRBV7-2 and TRBJ1-5): GAGVSQSPSNKVTEKGKDVELRCDPISGHTALYWYRQSLGQGLEFLIYFQGNSAPDKSGLPSDRFSAERTGGSVSTLTIQRTQQEDSAVYLCASSLGLNQPQHFGDGTRLSIL.

The chain is built from TRBV27 and TRBJ2-1, with 12 nucleotides matching TRBD2. The V gene's germline CDR1 is MNHEY and CDR2 SMNVEV (reference sequence). This CDR3 comprises 19 residues. The junction had 12 bases not matched to a gene; V was cut back by 5 bases and J by 1 base. Here the CDR3 reads CASSTMGLAGGPSYNEQFF. CDR3 nucleotides: TGTGCCAGCAGTACCATGGGCCTAGCGGGGGGGCCATCCTACAATGAGCAGTTCTTC.

The chain recombines TRBV5-4 with TRBJ2-4; tentatively, D is TRBD1 (6 bases). This CDR3 comprises 19 residues. Trimming removed 4 bases at V and 0 bases at J, with 23 bases between. Germline-derived CDR1 and CDR2 are SGHNT and YYREEE (reference sequence). CDR3 DNA: TGTGCCAGCAGCACACTGGGGATATTGGGGGCTACAGCCAAAAACATTCAGTACTTC. Its protein product is CASSTLGILGATAKNIQYF.

Regarding this clone: Other DNA sequences in the sample encode the same CDR3. The genes are TRBV5-1 and TRBJ1-1; 7 nucleotides agree with TRBD1. The ends lost 3 bases at V and 2 bases at J; junction bases unmatched: 7. The germline gives CDR1 SGHRS, CDR2 YFSETQ. The CDR3 spans 15 residues. CDR3 in DNA: TGCGCCAGCAGCTCACGGGGACAGCAAAACACTGAAGCTTTCTTT. It yields the protein CASSSRGQQNTEAFF.

The rearrangement uses TRBV2 and TRBJ2-2; 8 positions match TRBD1. This CDR3 spans 15 amino acids. The germline CDR1 and CDR2 sequences are SNHLY and FYNNEI. The V and J ends lost 5 bases and 2 bases, in that order; junction bases with no gene match: 4. CDR3 sequence (DNA): TGTGCCAGCAGTCGGGACAGGTTTAACACCGGGGAGCTGTTTTTT. Amino acids: CASSRDRFNTGELFF.

This chain connects TRBV10-3 to TRBJ2-3; perhaps TRBD1 as D (6 bases). There are 16 residues in the CDR3. Trimming stripped 4 bases from V and 0 bases from J, with 14 bases between. Germline-derived CDR1 and CDR2 are ENHRY and SYGVKD. CDR3 DNA sequence: TGTGCCATCAGTGTTGGGCAGGGGATTAGCACAGATACGCAGTATTTT. It translates to CAISVGQGISTDTQYF.

This chain links TRBV9 with TRBJ2-1, with TRBD2 identical over 13 bases. With 4 bases clipped from V and 8 bases from J, the junction kept 6 bases outside the gene matches. The CDR3 covers 15 residues. Germline-derived CDR1 and CDR2 are SGDLS and YYNGEE. CDR3 sequence reads: CASSPGLAGDYEQFF. The CDR3 DNA is TGTGCCAGCAGCCCAGGACTAGCGGGAGATTATGAGCAGTTCTTC.

The chain has TRBV20-1 and TRBJ2-2; TRBD2 is a possible D gene (5 bases). The CDR3 runs 11 residues. V lost 5 bases and J lost 9, with 10 bases in between. The germline V gene has CDR1 DFQATT and CDR2 SNEGSKA (reference sequence). The CDR3: CSAEGFRELFF. CDR3 bases: TGCAGTGCTGAGGGTTTCAGGGAGCTGTTTTTT.

This rearrangement joins TRBV29-1 to TRBJ1-5; D is uncertain. V lost 5 bases and J 3 bases, leaving 14 bases between the germline ends. The CDR3 loop spans 14 amino acids. Germline CDR1 and CDR2: SQVTM and ANQGSEA. CDR3 sequence reads: CSVLGEADNQPQHF. CDR3 nucleotide sequence: TGCAGCGTTCTCGGGGAGGCGGACAATCAGCCCCAGCATTTT.

DNA of the CDR3: TGTGCCATCAGTGCCGACAGGGGTTCCTACGAGCAGTACTTC. It yields the protein CAISADRGSYEQYF. The gene calls are TRBV10-3 and TRBJ2-7, with 8 nucleotides matching TRBD1. Germline values: CDR1 ENHRY, CDR2 SYGVKD. The CDR3 is 14 amino acids. V shed 4 bases, J shed 1 base, and the junction held 3 bases outside the gene matches.

The chain combines TRBV6-5 with TRBJ2-2; 9 bases align to TRBD1. Germline CDR1 is MNHEY and CDR2 is SVGAGI. There are 15 residues in the CDR3. With V trimmed by 3 bases and J by 5 bases, 4 bases remained unmatched. The CDR3 sequence: CASSYGQGSTGELFF. The CDR3 region has the DNA TGTGCCAGCAGTTATGGACAGGGGTCAACCGGGGAGCTGTTTTTT.

The rearrangement joins TRBV28 to TRBJ2-1; 7 bases align to TRBD2. Germline lookup yields CDR1 MDHEN and CDR2 SYDVKM. The CDR3 is made up of 16 amino acids. The V gene end was trimmed by 6 bases and the J gene end by 0 bases; junction bases not matched to a gene: 8. The CDR3 sequence: CASRQMGGSSYNEQFF. CDR3 nucleotide sequence: TGTGCCAGCAGACAGATGGGAGGGAGCTCCTACAATGAGCAGTTCTTC. Combining the CDR3 with reference TRBV28 and TRBJ2-1 gives the whole variable domain DVKVTQSSRYLVKRTGEKVFLECVQDMDHENMFWYRQDPGLGLRLIYFSYDVKMKEKGDIPEGYSVSREKKERFSLILESASTNQTSMYLCASRQMGGSSYNEQFFGPGTRLTVL.

This chain uses TRBV7-8 with TRBJ2-5; no definite D call. In germline, CDR1 is SGHVS, CDR2 FQNEAQ. Deletions cut 1 base from V and 7 bases from J, with 16 bases between. This CDR3 contains 15 residues. CDR3 DNA sequence: TGTGCCAGCAGCTTAGATATGGGTCAGGCTGCGACCCAGTACTTC. Protein product: CASSLDMGQAATQYF.

The chain uses TRBV3-1 (or the pseudogene TRBV3-2) and TRBJ2-7, with TRBD2 identical over 12 bases. Losses at the gene ends were 4 bases for V and 5 bases for J; bases not matched to a gene: 6. This CDR3 contains 15 residues. Germline V lookup: CDR1 LGHDT, CDR2 YNNKEL (reference sequence). The CDR3 sequence: CASSRKTSGGHEQYF. CDR3 nucleotide sequence: TGTGCCAGCAGCCGTAAGACTAGCGGGGGTCACGAGCAGTACTTC.

This clone appeared once. The chain joins TRBV24-1 to TRBJ2-1; maybe TRBD2 (6 bases). CDR1 and CDR2 (germline): KGHDR, SFDVKD. The CDR3 extends over 13 amino acids. V shed 9 bases and J shed 1 base, with 9 bases lying between them. CDR3 in amino acids: CATSSGSYNEQFF. CDR3 in DNA: TGTGCCACCTCCAGCGGGTCCTACAATGAGCAGTTCTTC.

V and J are TRBV12-3 or TRBV12-4 and TRBJ1-5; TRBD1 might be the D (6 bases). CDR3 length equals 13 residues. V was clipped by 2 bases and J by 15 bases, with 17 bases between them. CDR3 amino acids: CASSLNAGVARHF. CDR3 bases: TGTGCCAGCAGTTTAAATGCAGGGGTGGCCCGGCATTTT.